A selection of T cell receptor beta chains follows, all from one sample in a study of blood T cell repertoires in COVID-19. Using immunoSEQ multiplex PCR, the repertoire was profiled, and TCRdb retains in-frame clones only, with some absent. The table has around 310,000 clones, 80% to 90% seen once. The material sequenced was PBMCs or T cells enriched from blood (not recorded which). The receptors were sampled from a man aged 25 to 40 who had recovered from COVID-19. Each CDR3 is given with its conserved first and last residue. D genes are given only for firm matches. Rows may omit the clone size; those that give it use once, few, many or a size class.

TRBV7-7,TRBD2,TRBJ2-3,once,TGTGCCAGCAGCCATGGGACTAGCGGGGGGGGAGATACGCAGTATTTT,CASSHGTSGGGDTQYF
TRBV9,.,TRBJ2-4,.,TGTGCCAGCAGCGTAACGGACCAGGGTTGGATGGACTTC,CASSVTDQGWMDF
TRBV6-5,.,TRBJ1-6,few,TGTGCCAGCAGTTATGGTCTTTACGGGAGGGATTCACCCCTCCACTTT,CASSYGLYGRDSPLHF
TRBV6-5,TRBD1,TRBJ2-2,.,TGTGCCAGCAGTAAGACAGGGGCACCCGCCGGGGAGCTGTTTTTT,CASSKTGAPAGELFF
TRBV5-1,TRBD2,TRBJ2-7,.,TGCGCCAGCAGCCCCACCGGGACTAGCAACGAGCAGTACTTC,CASSPTGTSNEQYF
TRBV5-1,TRBD1,TRBJ2-7,once,TGCGCCAGCAGCTTCGGGACAGGGGGCTTCGACGAGCAGTACTTC,CASSFGTGGFDEQYF
TRBV3-1/TRBV3-2,.,TRBJ1-3,once,TGTGCCAGCAGCCAAGATGGGGGAGGTGGAAACACCATATATTTT,CASSQDGGGGNTIYF
TRBV5-8,.,TRBJ2-2,.,TGTGCCAGCAGCCCAGGGTTGTTAGCCGGGGAGCTGTTTTTT,CASSPGLLAGELFF
TRBV27,.,TRBJ1-5,.,TGTGCCAGCAGTTTGATGGGGGGGGCGGAACAGCCCCAGCATTTT,CASSLMGGAEQPQHF
TRBV30,.,TRBJ2-2,.,TGTGCCTCGGGCGCGAGTATCGGGGAGCTGTTTTTT,CASGASIGELFF
TRBV4-1,.,TRBJ1-1,.,TGCGCCAGCAGCCAAGATAAGGGGCCCCCCTGGGGTGAAGCTTTCTTT,CASSQDKGPPWGEAFF
TRBV18,.,TRBJ2-1,.,TGTGCCAGCTCGACCAGGCCACAGGCTTACAATGAGCAGTTCTTC,CASSTRPQAYNEQFF
TRBV15,.,TRBJ1-1,.,TGTGCCACCAGCAGAGGGGGAGAAGGATTGGACACTGAAGCTTTCTTT,CATSRGGEGLDTEAFF
TRBV30,.,TRBJ1-6,.,TGTGCCTGGAGTGTTCAGGGGAATTCACCCCTCCACTTT,CAWSVQGNSPLHF
TRBV27,.,TRBJ1-2,.,TGTGCCAGCAGAGACGGGTACTATGGCTACACCTTC,CASRDGYYGYTF
TRBV6-5,.,TRBJ2-7,.,TGTGCAGTGGGAAGGCACGGGGGGCCGTCCTACGAGCAGTACTTC,CAVGRHGGPSYEQYF
TRBV10-2,TRBD1,TRBJ1-2,.,TGCGCCAGCAGCCGCTCGCCGGGACAGGGGACCAACTATGGCTACACCAACTATGGCTACACCTTC,CASSRSPGQGTNYGYTNYGYTF
TRBV28,.,TRBJ1-3,.,TGTGCCAGCATGCGGGGACCTAGTGGAAACACCATATATTTT,CASMRGPSGNTIYF
TRBV28,.,TRBJ1-5,.,TGTGCCAGCAGCCTCCGGGGGTATGATCAGCCCCAGCATTTT,CASSLRGYDQPQHF
TRBV4-2,TRBD1,TRBJ1-2,.,TGTGCCAGCAGCCAAGATTTGGACAGGGGCCACACCTTC,CASSQDLDRGHTF
TRBV19,TRBD2,TRBJ2-7,once,TGTGCCAGTAGTATTCGGGGGGGTGAGGGCAGAACGGCCTCCTACGAGCAGTACTTC,CASSIRGGEGRTASYEQYF
TRBV19,.,TRBJ1-5,.,TGTGCCAGTAGGGTGGAGGGCCCGATCGGTCAGCCCCAGCATTTT,CASRVEGPIGQPQHF
TRBV7-2,.,TRBJ1-1,.,TGTGCCAGCAGCTTAACGGGAGGGATCACTGAAGCTTTCTTT,CASSLTGGITEAFF
TRBV28,.,TRBJ1-3,few,TGTGCCAGCAGGCGCGGAGGTGGCGTATATTTT,CASRRGGGVYF
TRBV19,TRBD1,TRBJ1-1,.,TGTGCCAGTACGTTGGACAGGGGGTACACTGAAGCTTTCTTT,CASTLDRGYTEAFF
TRBV9,.,TRBJ1-5,few,TGTGCCAGCAGCTCAGGGGAGGGTCTATGGCCCCAGCATTTT,CASSSGEGLWPQHF
TRBV15,.,TRBJ2-7,.,TGTGCCACCAGCAGAGATAGGGCAGGGCTGAACGAGCAGTACTTC,CATSRDRAGLNEQYF
TRBV10-1,.,TRBJ1-2,.,TGCGCCAGCCTTATCGCGGATACTAACTATGGCTACACCTTC,CASLIADTNYGYTF
TRBV28,.,TRBJ1-2,few,TGTGCCAGCAGTTTCCACCCCATGGGGCGGCACTTC,CASSFHPMGRHF
TRBV15,TRBD2,TRBJ2-3,.,TGTGCCACCAGCAGAGATTCGCGGGGGGCCACAGATACGCAGTATTTT,CATSRDSRGATDTQYF
TRBV27,TRBD1,TRBJ1-3,.,TGTGCCAGCAGCGCAGGGGGAGCCTCTGGAAACACCATATATTTT,CASSAGGASGNTIYF
TRBV6-5,.,TRBJ2-7,.,TGTGCCAGCAGTCTTGGACAGATGGCTTACGAGCAGTACTTC,CASSLGQMAYEQYF
TRBV6-2/TRBV6-3,TRBD2,TRBJ2-7,.,TGTGCCAGCAGTTACTCTAGCGGGGCCCACGAGCAGTACTTC,CASSYSSGAHEQYF
TRBV9,.,TRBJ1-1,once,TGTGCCAGCAGCGCGACAGGCAACACTGAAGCTTTCTTT,CASSATGNTEAFF
TRBV9,.,TRBJ2-2,.,TGTGCCAGCAGCCCCAGAATGGGAGGTGGCACCGGGGAGCTGTTTTTT,CASSPRMGGGTGELFF
TRBV9,.,TRBJ2-7,.,TGTGCCAGCAGCGTAGAGGGCCCCCAGGGCCATCTAAACTTC,CASSVEGPQGHLNF
TRBV2,.,TRBJ1-2,once,TGTGCCGGAACCCGTGGGGAGGGCCAATTAAACTATGGCTACACCTTC,CAGTRGEGQLNYGYTF
TRBV9,TRBD2,TRBJ2-1,.,TGTGCCAGCAGCGGAGGACTAGCGGGGGGGCTGAGGTTAGATGAGCAGTTCTTC,CASSGGLAGGLRLDEQFF
TRBV7-9,.,TRBJ2-1,.,TGTGCCAGCAGCTTGGCCTCGGGTTACAATGAGCAGTTCTTC,CASSLASGYNEQFF
TRBV14,.,TRBJ1-3,once,TGTGCCAGCAGCCAAGAACTGAAACTCTCTGGAAACACCATATATTTT,CASSQELKLSGNTIYF
TRBV18,.,TRBJ1-1,.,TGTGCCAGCTCACCAAGGGGTTCGGCGGACACTGAAGCTTTCTTT,CASSPRGSADTEAFF
TRBV2,TRBD2,TRBJ2-3,.,TGTGCCAGCAGAGGGAGGGAGCGGGGGAGGACAGATACGCAGTATTTT,CASRGRERGRTDTQYF
TRBV11-2,TRBD1,TRBJ1-4,few,TGTGCCAGCAGCTTAGCAGGGGGTAGTGAAAAACTGTTTTTT,CASSLAGGSEKLFF
TRBV6-5,.,TRBJ1-1,.,TGTGCCAGCAGTTACTCGTATCTCCAGGAGGAATCGGCTTTCTTT,CASSYSYLQEESAFF
TRBV7-2,TRBD1,TRBJ2-7,.,TGTGCCAGCAGCTTAGGGGACAGCTACGAGCAGTACTTC,CASSLGDSYEQYF
TRBV19,TRBD2,TRBJ2-2,.,TGTGCCAGTAGTAGACTAGCGGGGGGGACCACCGGGGAGCTGTTTTTT,CASSRLAGGTTGELFF
TRBV5-1,.,TRBJ2-4,.,TGCGCCAGCAGCTTCTCGGAGGGCAAAAACATTCAGTACTTC,CASSFSEGKNIQYF